This T cell receptor (beta chain) is from a study of T cell responses to AZD1222 COVID-19 vaccine. Study-level findings and limits: The study sampled repertoires only after the peak T cell response. It was only a handful of AZD1222 recipients who were seropositive at baseline.

On this clone itself: Its antigen is not identified.

Assay: immunoSEQ multiplex PCR; the TCRdb copy retains only in-frame clones and omits some. The data contain some 170,000 clones, around 90% of them singletons. The sequence came from an adult who received the MenACWY meningococcal vaccine as a control. The sample was peripheral blood, taken 28 days after the second dose of the MenACWY control vaccine.

The CDR3 reads CASSVAPGVSGNTIYF. The CDR3 region has the DNA TGTGCCAGCAGCGTAGCCCCAGGCGTATCTGGAAACACCATATATTTT. The J gene is TRBJ1-3, the V gene TRBV9; D gene uncertain. CDR1 and CDR2 (germline): SGDLS, YYNGEE. With 0 bases removed from V and 1 base from J, the gap between germline ends came to 11 bases. This CDR3 contains 16 residues.